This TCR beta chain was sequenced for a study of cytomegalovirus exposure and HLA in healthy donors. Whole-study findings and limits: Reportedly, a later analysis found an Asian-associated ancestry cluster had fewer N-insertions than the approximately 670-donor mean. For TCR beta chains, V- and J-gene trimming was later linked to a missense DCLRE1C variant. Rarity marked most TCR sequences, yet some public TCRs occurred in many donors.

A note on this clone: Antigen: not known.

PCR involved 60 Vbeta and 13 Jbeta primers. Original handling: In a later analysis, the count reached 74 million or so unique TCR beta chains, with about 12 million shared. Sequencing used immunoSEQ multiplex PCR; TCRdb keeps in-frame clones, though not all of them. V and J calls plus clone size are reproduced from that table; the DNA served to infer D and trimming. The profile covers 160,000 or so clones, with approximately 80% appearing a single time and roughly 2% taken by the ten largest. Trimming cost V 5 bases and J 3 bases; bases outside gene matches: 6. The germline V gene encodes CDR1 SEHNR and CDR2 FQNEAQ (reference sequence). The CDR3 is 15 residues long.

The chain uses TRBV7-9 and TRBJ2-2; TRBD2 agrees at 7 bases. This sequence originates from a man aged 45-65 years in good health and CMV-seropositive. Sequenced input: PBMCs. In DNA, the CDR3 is TGTGCCAGCAGCACAGGACTAGTTGACACCGGGGAGCTGTTTTTT. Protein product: CASSTGLVDTGELFF.